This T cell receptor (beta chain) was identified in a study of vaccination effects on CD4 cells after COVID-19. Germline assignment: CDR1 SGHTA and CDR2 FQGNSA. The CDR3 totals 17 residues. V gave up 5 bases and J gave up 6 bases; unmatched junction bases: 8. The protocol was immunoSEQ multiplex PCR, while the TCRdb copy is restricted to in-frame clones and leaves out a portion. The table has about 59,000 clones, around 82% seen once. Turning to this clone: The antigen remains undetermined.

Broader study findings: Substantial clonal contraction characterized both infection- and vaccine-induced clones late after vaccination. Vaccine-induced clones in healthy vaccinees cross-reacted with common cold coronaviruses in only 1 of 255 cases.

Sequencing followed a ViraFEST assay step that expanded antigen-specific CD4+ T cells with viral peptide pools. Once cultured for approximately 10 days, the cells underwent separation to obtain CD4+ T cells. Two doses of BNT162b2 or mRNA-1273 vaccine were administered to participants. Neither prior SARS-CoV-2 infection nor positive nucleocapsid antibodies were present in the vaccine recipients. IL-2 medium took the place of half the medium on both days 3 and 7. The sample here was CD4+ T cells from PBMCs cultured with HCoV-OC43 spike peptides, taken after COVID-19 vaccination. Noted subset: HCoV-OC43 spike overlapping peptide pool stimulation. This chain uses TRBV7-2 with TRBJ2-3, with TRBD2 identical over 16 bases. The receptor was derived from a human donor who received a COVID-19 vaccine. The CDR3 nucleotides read TGTGCCAGCAGCCCAGCGGGACTAGCGGGAGGGAAGGATACGCAGTATTTT. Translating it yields CASSPAGLAGGKDTQYF.